Below, 8 T cell receptor beta chains from the same sample are listed, as sequenced in a study of T cells after yellow fever vaccination. Each CDR3 protein is one row after TCRdb ran MiXCR on the 5' RACE reads. This table has some 220,000 distinct CDR3 sequences, 3% to 3.5% appearing once. This specimen consisted of CD4+ T cells sorted from PBMCs, obtained 10 days after the yellow fever booster vaccination. These receptors were taken from a man aged 18 to 35 who received the YFV17D yellow fever vaccine.

This chain links TRBV20-1 with TRBJ2-1, with 13 bases matching TRBD2. From germline, CDR1 is DFQATT and CDR2 SNEGSKA (reference sequence). The V and J ends lost 2 bases and 6 bases, in that order; junction bases with no gene match: 7. This CDR3 has 16 amino acids. The CDR3 DNA is TGCAGTGCTAGAAAACTAGCGGGGGGGCGATTCAATGAGCAGTTCTTC. It yields the protein CSARKLAGGRFNEQFF.

This clonotype was counted ten times or more. The rearrangement joins TRBV4-2 to TRBJ2-5, with D possibly TRBD2 on 5 matching bases. Per the germline V gene, CDR1 is LGHNA and CDR2 is YNFKEQ. This CDR3 has 13 residues. Trimming stripped 2 bases from V and 5 bases from J, with 9 bases between. The chain's CDR3 is CASSQRGTETQYF. In nucleotides, the CDR3 is TGTGCCAGCAGCCAACGGGGAACGGAGACCCAGTACTTC.

The rearrangement uses TRBV4-2 and TRBJ2-1; 12 nucleotides match TRBD2. There are 17 residues in the CDR3. Losses at the gene ends were 0 bases for V and 7 bases for J; bases not matched to a gene: 7. Germline V gives CDR1 LGHNA, CDR2 YNFKEQ. CDR3 residues: CASSQDPSGGARNEQFF. For the CDR3, the DNA is TGTGCCAGCAGCCAAGATCCTAGCGGGGGGGCCAGGAATGAGCAGTTCTTC.

This clonotype was picked up many times. The chain recombines TRBV29-1 with TRBJ1-4; D is unresolved. The CDR3 covers 13 residues. The V and J ends lost 8 bases and 7 bases respectively, with 17 bases between them. CDR1 and CDR2 (germline): SQVTM, ANQGSEA. CDR3 residues: CSSRAGGTEKLFF. The CDR3 DNA reads as TGCAGCTCGCGCGCGGGAGGAACTGAAAAACTGTTTTTT.

This clonotype was seen at least ten times. The rearrangement links TRBV28 to TRBJ1-5; weak D call: TRBD1 (5 bases). Trimming took off 3 bases at V and 4 bases at J, with 10 bases between the two ends. This CDR3 is built from 14 residues. Germline V gene sequence: CDR1 MDHEN, CDR2 SYDVKM. This chain's CDR3 is CASSLVGVNQPQHF. The CDR3 DNA reads TGTGCCAGCAGTTTGGTGGGGGTAAATCAGCCCCAGCATTTT.

This clonotype occurred a few times. The genes are TRBV20-1 and TRBJ1-4; TRBD1 is a possible D gene (5 bases). CDR3 length: 13 residues. Between the trimmed V and J ends, which lost 7 bases and 2 bases, there was a span of 11 bases. The V gene's germline CDR1 is DFQATT and CDR2 SNEGSKA (reference sequence). For the CDR3, the DNA is TGCAGTGTCCCGACAGACACTAATGAAAAACTGTTTTTT. Translated, it gives CSVPTDTNEKLFF.

The sample holds a few counts of this clonotype. The V call is TRBV5-1, the J call TRBJ1-1, with D perhaps TRBD1 (6 bases). CDR1 is SGHRS and CDR2 is YFSETQ in the germline V gene. There are 15 residues in the CDR3. The V gene lost 0 bases and the J gene lost 1 base, with 10 bases spanning the gap. The CDR3 region is CASSLDGQPNTEAFF. CDR3 nucleotide sequence: TGCGCCAGCAGCTTGGATGGACAGCCGAACACTGAAGCTTTCTTT.

This clonotype has just a few counts. The rearrangement joins TRBV5-6 to TRBJ1-4; tentative D call: TRBD1 (6 bases). The CDR3 covers 13 residues. Germline V gene sequence: CDR1 SGHDT, CDR2 YYEEEE. Trimming took off 0 bases at V and 8 bases at J, with 8 bases between the two ends. CDR3 residues: CASSLDREEKLFF. CDR3 nucleotides: TGTGCCAGCAGCTTGGACAGGGAGGAAAAACTGTTTTTT.